These 14 T cell receptor beta chains originate from one sample sequenced in a study of blood T cell repertoires in COVID-19. This table comes from immunoSEQ multiplex PCR, and its TCRdb copy is limited to in-frame clones, with some not included. The table includes a few hundred thousand clones, about 82% detected once. What was sequenced was peripheral blood. Receptor source: a woman in her fifties or sixties with acute or convalescent COVID-19.

Only a few counts were recorded for this clone. The V gene is TRBV7-8, the J gene TRBJ1-5, with D perhaps TRBD1 (5 bases). Germline V gene sequence: CDR1 SGHVS, CDR2 FQNEAQ. Trimming shortened V by 5 bases and J by 3 bases, and 14 bases separated the two germline ends. The CDR3 has 15 amino acids. The CDR3 region is CASSPLQDTNQPQHF. The CDR3 DNA is TGTGCCAGCAGCCCCTTACAGGACACCAATCAGCCCCAGCATTTT.

The V call is TRBV5-8, the J call TRBJ2-1; weak D call: TRBD2 (6 bases). The germline V and J ends were trimmed by 5 bases and 2 bases, with 17 bases remaining between them. This CDR3 comprises 16 residues. Germline CDR1 and CDR2: SGHTS and YDEGEE. CDR3 amino acids: CASRTLFRTTYNEQFF. CDR3 bases: TGTGCCAGCAGGACCCTCTTCAGGACTACCTACAATGAGCAGTTCTTC.

In its sample, this clone was seen once. V gene TRBV18 combines with J gene TRBJ2-5; D may be TRBD1 (5 bases). CDR3 length equals 14 residues. V shed 2 bases and J shed 5 bases, with 12 bases lying between them. Germline V CDR1 and CDR2: KGHSH, LQKENI. The DNA for the CDR3 is TGTGCCAGCTCACCATCTCTGGGGCGGGAGACCCAGTACTTC. Its protein product is CASSPSLGRETQYF.

The gene calls are TRBV28 and TRBJ1-5; D gene ambiguous. The germline V gene encodes CDR1 MDHEN and CDR2 SYDVKM. The V end lost 4 bases, the J end lost 5 bases, and 18 bases lay between the germline ends. The CDR3 has 16 amino acids. The CDR3 loop reads CASSSFGQTGDQPQHF. For the CDR3, the DNA is TGTGCCAGCAGTTCCTTCGGCCAGACCGGAGATCAGCCCCAGCATTTT.

This chain uses TRBV2 with TRBJ1-1; D ambiguous. CDR3 length: 16 amino acids. Trimming cost V 2 bases and J 2 bases, with 15 bases left between them. CDR1 is SNHLY, CDR2 FYNNEI, per germline. In nucleotides, the CDR3 is TGTGCCAGCAGTGAACTAGAGGGAGGAGATAACACTGAAGCTTTCTTT. Translated, it gives CASSELEGGDNTEAFF.

The J gene is TRBJ2-2, the V gene TRBV7-3, with TRBD2 matching 7 bases. Looked up from germline, CDR1 is SGHTA and CDR2 is FQGTGA. Trimming removed 5 bases from V and 6 bases from J; junction bases left unmatched: 15. The CDR3 is 17 amino acids. The CDR3, as DNA: TGTGCCAGCAGCCCCAGGGAGCGGGGTGGTTCGGCCGGGGAGCTGTTTTTT. It codes for CASSPRERGGSAGELFF.

The chain has TRBV2 and TRBJ2-7; TRBD1 matches at 8 bases. The CDR3 covers 14 residues. Germline-derived CDR1 and CDR2 are SNHLY and FYNNEI. The ends lost 8 bases at V and 5 bases at J; junction bases unmatched: 11. The CDR3 loop is CASLPWTGSHEQYF. CDR3 DNA sequence: TGTGCCAGCCTTCCCTGGACAGGGTCCCACGAGCAGTACTTC.

The chain is built from TRBV19 and TRBJ1-5; the D gene is possibly TRBD1 (6 bases). The ends were cut back, 5 bases at V and 4 bases at J, with 18 bases in the middle. The CDR3 covers 16 residues. Germline lookup yields CDR1 LNHDA and CDR2 SQIVND (reference sequence). CDR3 sequence reads: CASSAPNRVRNQPQHF. In DNA, the CDR3 is TGTGCCAGTAGTGCCCCCAACAGGGTAAGGAATCAGCCCCAGCATTTT.

This sequence joins TRBV28 and TRBJ2-3; 7 bases fit TRBD2. In germline, CDR1 is MDHEN, CDR2 SYDVKM. J lost 8 bases, V lost 7 bases, and 9 bases had no gene match. The CDR3 has 13 amino acids. The CDR3 DNA is TGTGCCAGCAAGAGCGGGGTCAGAGGTACGCAGTATTTT. Its translation: CASKSGVRGTQYF.

J is TRBJ1-2 and V is TRBV4-1; D gene ambiguous. The CDR3 has 17 residues. Trimming took 0 bases from V and 3 from J, leaving 17 bases between them. The germline V gene has CDR1 MGHRA and CDR2 YSYEKL. The CDR3 loop reads CASSQDGPRVSYYGYTF. The CDR3 coding sequence is TGCGCCAGCAGCCAAGATGGCCCGAGGGTCTCATACTATGGCTACACCTTC.

The rearrangement joins TRBV27 to TRBJ2-5; tentatively, D is TRBD1 (5 bases). V dropped 4 bases and J dropped 4 bases, with 13 bases sitting between them. The CDR3 consists of 14 residues. CDR1 MNHEY and CDR2 SMNVEV come from the germline V gene (reference sequence). CDR3 loop: CASSWGGPLETQYF. Written as DNA, the CDR3 is TGTGCCAGCAGTTGGGGCGGACCCCTAGAGACCCAGTACTTC.

V and J are TRBV12-3 or TRBV12-4 and TRBJ2-5; weak D call: TRBD2 (5 bases). This CDR3 is 12 amino acids long. Trimming removed 4 bases at V and 10 bases at J, with 13 bases between. As DNA, the CDR3 is TGTGCCAGCAGTTCTTACGGGAACCACCAGTACTTC. Encoded protein: CASSSYGNHQYF.

The chain combines TRBV5-1 with TRBJ2-1, with 13 bases lining up with TRBD2. The V gene end was trimmed by 3 bases and the J gene end by 10 bases; junction bases not matched to a gene: 7. Germline V gives CDR1 SGHRS, CDR2 YFSETQ. The CDR3 length is 15 residues. The CDR3 loop reads CASSSGTSGKVEQFF. The CDR3 nucleotides read TGCGCCAGCAGCTCCGGGACTAGCGGGAAAGTGGAGCAGTTCTTC.

Here the CDR3 reads CASKWGGGTGELFF. CDR3 nucleotides: TGTGCCAGCAAGTGGGGCGGGGGCACCGGGGAGCTGTTTTTT. The chain carries TRBV28 and TRBJ2-2; TRBD2 matches at 7 bases. Germline values: CDR1 MDHEN, CDR2 SYDVKM. V was pared by 7 bases and J by 4 bases, with 6 bases of the junction left unmatched. This CDR3 comprises 14 residues.